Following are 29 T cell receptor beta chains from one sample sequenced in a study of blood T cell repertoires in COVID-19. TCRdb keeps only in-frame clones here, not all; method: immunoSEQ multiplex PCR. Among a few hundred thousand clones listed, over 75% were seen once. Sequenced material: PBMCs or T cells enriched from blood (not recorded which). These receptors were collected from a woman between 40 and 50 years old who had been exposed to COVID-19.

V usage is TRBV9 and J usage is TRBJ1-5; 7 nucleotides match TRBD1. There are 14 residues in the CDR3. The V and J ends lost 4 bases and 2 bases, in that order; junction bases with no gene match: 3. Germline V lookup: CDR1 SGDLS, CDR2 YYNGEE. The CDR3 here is CASSPTGGNQPQHF. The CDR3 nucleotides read TGTGCCAGCAGCCCCACAGGGGGCAATCAGCCCCAGCATTTT.

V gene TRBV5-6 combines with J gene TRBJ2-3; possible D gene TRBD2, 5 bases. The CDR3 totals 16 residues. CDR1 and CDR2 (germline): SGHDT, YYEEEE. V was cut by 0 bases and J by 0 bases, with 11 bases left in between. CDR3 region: CASSLDKGASTDTQYF. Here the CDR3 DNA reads TGTGCCAGCAGCTTGGATAAGGGAGCTAGCACAGATACGCAGTATTTT.

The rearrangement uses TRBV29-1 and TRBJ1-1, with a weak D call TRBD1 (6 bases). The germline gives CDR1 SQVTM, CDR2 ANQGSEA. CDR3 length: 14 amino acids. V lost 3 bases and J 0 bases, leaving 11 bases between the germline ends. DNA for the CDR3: TGCAGCGTTGATGTTACAGGGCTGAACACTGAAGCTTTCTTT. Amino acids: CSVDVTGLNTEAFF.

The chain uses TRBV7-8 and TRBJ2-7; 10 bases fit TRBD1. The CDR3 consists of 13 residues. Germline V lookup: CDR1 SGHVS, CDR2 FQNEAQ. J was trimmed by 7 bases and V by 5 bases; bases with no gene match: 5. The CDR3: CASSQDRGSEQYV. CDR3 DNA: TGTGCCAGCAGCCAGGACAGGGGGAGTGAGCAGTACGTC.

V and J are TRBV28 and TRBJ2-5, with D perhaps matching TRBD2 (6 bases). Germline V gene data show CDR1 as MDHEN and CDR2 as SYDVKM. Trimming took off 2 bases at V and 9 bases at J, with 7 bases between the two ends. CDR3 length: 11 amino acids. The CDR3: CASSLPGAQYF. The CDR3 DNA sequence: TGTGCCAGCAGTTTACCGGGGGCCCAGTACTTC.

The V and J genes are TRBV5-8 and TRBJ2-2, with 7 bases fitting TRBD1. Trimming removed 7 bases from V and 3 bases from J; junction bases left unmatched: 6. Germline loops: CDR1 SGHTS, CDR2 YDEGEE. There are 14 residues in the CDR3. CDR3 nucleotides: TGTGCCAGCCGGGTACAGGGGTACACCGGGGAGCTGTTTTTT. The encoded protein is CASRVQGYTGELFF. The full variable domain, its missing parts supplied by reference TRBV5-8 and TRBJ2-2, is EAGVTQSPTHLIKTRGQQATLRCSPISGHTSVYWYQQALGLGLQFLLWYDEGEERNRGNFPPRFSGRQFPNYSSELNVNALELEDSALYLCASRVQGYTGELFFGEGSRLTVL.

CDR3 DNA: TGTGCCAGCGGGCGGGGGCCCAATTCACCCCTCCACTTT. Its translation: CASGRGPNSPLHF. V usage is TRBV12-3 or TRBV12-4 and J usage is TRBJ1-6; D perhaps matches TRBD1 (6 bases). The CDR3 spans 13 residues. The V end lost 8 bases, the J end lost 7 bases, and 12 bases lay between the germline ends.

The CDR3 nucleotides read TGTGCCAGCAGTCTTCCGGGGTACACTGAAGCTTTCTTT. Its protein is CASSLPGYTEAFF. This chain connects TRBV12-3 or TRBV12-4 to TRBJ1-1; D gene ambiguous. The CDR3 consists of 13 residues. V was shortened by 5 bases and J by 3 bases, with 10 bases between the two germline ends.

CDR3 loop: CASNKAQGDGYTF. DNA for the CDR3: TGTGCCAGCAATAAGGCACAGGGGGATGGCTACACCTTC. The rearrangement uses TRBV12-3 or TRBV12-4 and TRBJ1-2; 8 positions agree with TRBD1. V lost 7 bases to trimming and J lost 6 bases; unmatched junction nucleotides: 7. The CDR3 length is 13 residues.

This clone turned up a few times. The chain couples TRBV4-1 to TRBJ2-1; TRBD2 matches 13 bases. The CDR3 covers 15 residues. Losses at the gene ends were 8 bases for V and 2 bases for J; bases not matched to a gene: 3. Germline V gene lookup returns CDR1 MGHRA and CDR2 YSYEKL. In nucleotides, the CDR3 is TGCGCCAGCCGAGGACTAGCGGGAGCCTACAATGAGCAGTTCTTC. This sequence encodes CASRGLAGAYNEQFF.

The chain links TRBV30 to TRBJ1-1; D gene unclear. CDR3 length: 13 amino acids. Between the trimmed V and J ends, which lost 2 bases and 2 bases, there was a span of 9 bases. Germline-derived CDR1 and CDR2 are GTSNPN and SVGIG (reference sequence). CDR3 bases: TGTGCCTGGAGTCCAACAGCTAACACTGAAGCTTTCTTT. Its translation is CAWSPTANTEAFF.

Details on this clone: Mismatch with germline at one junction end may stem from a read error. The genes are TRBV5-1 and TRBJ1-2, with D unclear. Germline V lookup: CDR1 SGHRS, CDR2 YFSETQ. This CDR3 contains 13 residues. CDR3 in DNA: TGTGCCAGCAGCCGCGGCGGCAACTATGGCTACACCTTC. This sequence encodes CASSRGGNYGYTF.

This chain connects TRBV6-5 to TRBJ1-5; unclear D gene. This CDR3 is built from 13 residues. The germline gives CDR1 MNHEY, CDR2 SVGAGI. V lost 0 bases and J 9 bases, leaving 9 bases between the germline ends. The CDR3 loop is CASSYSYTGPQHF. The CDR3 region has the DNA TGTGCCAGCAGTTACTCGTACACGGGGCCCCAGCATTTT.

CDR3 amino acids: CASSLGTVGNSPLHF. The CDR3 region has the DNA TGTGCCAGCAGCTTAGGGACAGTAGGGAATTCACCCCTCCACTTT. The rearrangement links TRBV7-8 to TRBJ1-6; TRBD1 might be the D (6 bases). Trimming took off 1 base at V and 7 bases at J, with 11 bases between the two ends. CDR1 SGHVS and CDR2 FQNEAQ come from the germline V gene. There are 15 residues in the CDR3. The complete variable domain, with remaining parts taken from reference TRBV7-8 and TRBJ1-6, reads GAGVSQSPRYKVAKRGQDVALRCDPISGHVSLFWYQQALGQGPEFLTYFQNEAQLDKSGLPSDRFFAERPEGSVSTLKIQRTQQEDSAVYLCASSLGTVGNSPLHFGNGTRLTVT.

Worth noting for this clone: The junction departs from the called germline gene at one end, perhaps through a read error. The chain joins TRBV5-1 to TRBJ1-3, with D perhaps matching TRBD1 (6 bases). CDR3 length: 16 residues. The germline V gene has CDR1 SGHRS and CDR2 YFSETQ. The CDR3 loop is CASSFGTTISGNTIYF. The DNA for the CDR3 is TGTGCCAGCAGCTTCGGGACAACCATCTCTGGAAACACCATATATTTT. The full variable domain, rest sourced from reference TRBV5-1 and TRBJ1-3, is KAGVTQTPRYLIKTRGQQVTLSCSPISGHRSVSWYQQTPGQGLQFLFEYFSETQRNKGNFPGRFSGRQFSNSRSEMNVSTLELGDSALYLCASSFGTTISGNTIYFGEGSWLTVV.

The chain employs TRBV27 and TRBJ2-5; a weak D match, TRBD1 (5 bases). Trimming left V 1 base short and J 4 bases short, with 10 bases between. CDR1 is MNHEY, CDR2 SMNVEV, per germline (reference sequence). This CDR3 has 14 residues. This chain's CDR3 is CASSLWAGSETQYF. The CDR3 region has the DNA TGTGCCAGCAGTTTATGGGCAGGGTCAGAGACCCAGTACTTC.

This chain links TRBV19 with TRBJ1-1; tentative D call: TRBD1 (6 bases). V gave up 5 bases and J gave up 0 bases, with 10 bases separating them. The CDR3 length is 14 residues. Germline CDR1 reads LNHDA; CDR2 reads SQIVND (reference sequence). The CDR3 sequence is CASSSQGLNTEAFF. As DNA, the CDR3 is TGTGCCAGTAGTTCCCAGGGGCTGAACACTGAAGCTTTCTTT.

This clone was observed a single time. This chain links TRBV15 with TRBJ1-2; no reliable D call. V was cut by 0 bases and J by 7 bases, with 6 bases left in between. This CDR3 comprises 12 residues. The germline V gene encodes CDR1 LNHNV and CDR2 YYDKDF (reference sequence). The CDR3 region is CATSREVGGYTF. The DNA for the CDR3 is TGTGCCACCAGCAGAGAGGTCGGTGGCTACACCTTC.

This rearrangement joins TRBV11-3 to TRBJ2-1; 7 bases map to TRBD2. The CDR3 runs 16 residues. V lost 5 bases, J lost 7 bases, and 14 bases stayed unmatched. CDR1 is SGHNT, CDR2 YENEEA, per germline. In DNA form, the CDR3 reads TGTGCCAGCAGCGCCGGGGGTGCGGGAGTCAGAAATGAGCAGTTCTTC. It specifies CASSAGGAGVRNEQFF.

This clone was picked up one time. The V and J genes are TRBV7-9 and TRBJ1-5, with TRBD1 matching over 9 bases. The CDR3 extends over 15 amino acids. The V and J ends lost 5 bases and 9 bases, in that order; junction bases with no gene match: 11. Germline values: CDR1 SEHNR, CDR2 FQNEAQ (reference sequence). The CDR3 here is CASSPTGQGGWPQHF. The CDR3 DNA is TGTGCCAGCAGCCCAACGGGACAGGGTGGGTGGCCCCAGCATTTT.

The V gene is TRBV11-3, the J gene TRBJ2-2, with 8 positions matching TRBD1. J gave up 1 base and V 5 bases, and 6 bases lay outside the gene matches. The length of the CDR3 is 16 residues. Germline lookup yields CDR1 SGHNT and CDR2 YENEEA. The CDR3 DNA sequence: TGTGCCAGCAGCCCGGGACAGGCCCTGAACACCGGGGAGCTGTTTTTT. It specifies CASSPGQALNTGELFF.

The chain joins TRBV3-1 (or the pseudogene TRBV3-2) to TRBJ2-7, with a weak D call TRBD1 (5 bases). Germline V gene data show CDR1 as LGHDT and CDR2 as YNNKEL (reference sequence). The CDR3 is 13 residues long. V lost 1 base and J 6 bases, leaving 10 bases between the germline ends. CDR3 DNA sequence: TGTGCCAGCAGCCAAGCGTCAGGGCTCGAGCAGTACTTC. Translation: CASSQASGLEQYF.

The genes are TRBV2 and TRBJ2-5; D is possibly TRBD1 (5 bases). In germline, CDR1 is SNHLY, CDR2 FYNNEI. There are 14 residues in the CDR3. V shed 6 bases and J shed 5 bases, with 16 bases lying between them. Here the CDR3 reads CASRLQGVGETQYF. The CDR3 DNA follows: TGTGCCAGCAGGTTGCAGGGCGTGGGGGAGACCCAGTACTTC.

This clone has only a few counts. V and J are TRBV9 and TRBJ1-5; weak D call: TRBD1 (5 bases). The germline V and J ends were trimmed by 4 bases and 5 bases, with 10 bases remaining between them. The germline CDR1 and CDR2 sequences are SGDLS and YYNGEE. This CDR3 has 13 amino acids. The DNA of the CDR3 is TGTGCCAGCAGCCCGACAGTCTATCAGCCCCAGCATTTT. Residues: CASSPTVYQPQHF. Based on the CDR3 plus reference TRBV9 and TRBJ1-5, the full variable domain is DSGVTQTPKHLITATGQRVTLRCSPRSGDLSVYWYQQSLDQGLQFLIQYYNGEERAKGNILERFSAQQFPDLHSELNLSSLELGDSALYFCASSPTVYQPQHFGDGTRLSIL.

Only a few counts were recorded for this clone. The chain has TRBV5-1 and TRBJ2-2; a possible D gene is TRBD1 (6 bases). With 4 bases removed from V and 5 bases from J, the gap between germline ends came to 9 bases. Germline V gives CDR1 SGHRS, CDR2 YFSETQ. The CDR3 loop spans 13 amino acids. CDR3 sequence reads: CASSPGQTGELFF. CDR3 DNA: TGCGCCAGCAGCCCCGGACAGACCGGGGAGCTGTTTTTT.

The CDR3 DNA reads TGTGCCAGCAGCCATGACGCGGGCTATGGCTACACCTTC. This gives the protein CASSHDAGYGYTF. The chain employs TRBV6-6 and TRBJ1-2; D ambiguous. CDR3 size: 13 residues. Between the trimmed V and J ends, which lost 6 bases and 4 bases, there was a span of 12 bases. Germline V CDR1 and CDR2: MNHNY, SVGAGI (reference sequence).

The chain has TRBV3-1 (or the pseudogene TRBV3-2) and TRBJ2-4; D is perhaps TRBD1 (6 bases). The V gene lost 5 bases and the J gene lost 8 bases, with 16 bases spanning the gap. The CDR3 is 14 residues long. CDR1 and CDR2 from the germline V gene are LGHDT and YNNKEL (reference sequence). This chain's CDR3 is CASSDGQSEDIQYF. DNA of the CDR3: TGTGCCAGCAGCGACGGACAGTCGGAGGACATTCAGTACTTC.

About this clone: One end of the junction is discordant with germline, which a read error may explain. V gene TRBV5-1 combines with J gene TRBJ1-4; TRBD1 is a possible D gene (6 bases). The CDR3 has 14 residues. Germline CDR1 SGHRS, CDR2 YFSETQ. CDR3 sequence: CASSFDQGLEKLFF. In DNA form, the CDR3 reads TGTGCCAGCAGCTTTGACCAGGGGTTGGAAAAACTGTTTTTT.

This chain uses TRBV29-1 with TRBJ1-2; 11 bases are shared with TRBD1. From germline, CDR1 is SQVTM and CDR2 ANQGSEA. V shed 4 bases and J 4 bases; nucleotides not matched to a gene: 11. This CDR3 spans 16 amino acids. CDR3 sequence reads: CSVGPRSGQGVYGYTF. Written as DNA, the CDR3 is TGCAGCGTTGGCCCTAGATCGGGACAGGGGGTCTATGGCTACACCTTC.